This is a list of T cell receptor beta chains from one sample in a study of blood T cell repertoires in COVID-19. Method: immunoSEQ multiplex PCR; TCRdb's copy keeps in-frame clones and lacks some. Counted here are 330,000 or so clones, roughly 87% occurring once; the ten biggest clones make up 2.5% to 3%. What was sequenced was PBMCs or T cells enriched from blood (not recorded which). These receptors were obtained from a woman in her twenties or thirties who had recovered from COVID-19. Each CDR3 is given with its conserved first and last residue. The order of the fields is J gene, clone size, V gene, D gene, CDR3 protein, CDR3 DNA. D genes are given only for firm matches. Clone size is not always given. Where it is, it says once, few, many or a class for expanded clones.

>TRBJ1-1|-|TRBV12-3/TRBV12-4|-
CASSYMGAEAFF
TGTGCCAGCAGCTACATGGGCGCTGAAGCTTTCTTT
>TRBJ2-3|-|TRBV3-1/TRBV3-2|-
CASSQEIPSRGDTDTQYF
TGTGCCAGCAGCCAAGAAATCCCTTCGCGGGGAGACACAGATACGCAGTATTTT
>TRBJ1-1|-|TRBV3-1/TRBV3-2|TRBD1
CASSLQGDTEAFF
TGTGCCAGCAGCCTACAGGGGGACACTGAAGCTTTCTTT
>TRBJ1-5|-|TRBV30|TRBD1
CAWSVGQGHQPQHF
TGTGCCTGGAGTGTCGGACAGGGCCATCAGCCCCAGCATTTT
>TRBJ2-7|-|TRBV9|-
CASSVGGPNEQYF
TGTGCCAGCAGCGTAGGAGGCCCAAACGAGCAGTACTTC
>TRBJ1-5|-|TRBV2|-
CASSGGEGGQPQHF
TGTGCCAGCAGTGGCGGGGAGGGAGGACAGCCCCAGCATTTT
>TRBJ1-3|-|TRBV4-1|-
CASRTASGNTIYF
TGCGCCAGTAGGACAGCCTCTGGAAACACCATATATTTT
>TRBJ1-6|-|TRBV6-5|TRBD1
CASSLGQAGNSPLHF
TGTGCCAGCAGTTTGGGACAGGCCGGAAACTCACCCCTCCACTTT
>TRBJ2-1|-|TRBV5-8|-
CASRRENEQFF
TGTGCCAGCAGACGGGAAAATGAGCAGTTCTTC
>TRBJ1-6|-|TRBV28|-
CASSLLTENNSPLHF
TGTGCCAGCAGTTTATTAACTGAGAATAATTCACCCCTCCACTTT
>TRBJ1-2|few|TRBV28|-
CASSQQGYGYTF
TGTGCCAGCAGTCAACAGGGTTACGGCTACACCTTC
>TRBJ2-1|once|TRBV28|TRBD2
CASSLLARSYNEQFF
TGTGCCAGCAGCCTACTAGCGCGCTCCTACAATGAGCAGTTCTTC
>TRBJ2-7|-|TRBV5-6|-
CASSLDYSYEQYF
TGTGCCAGCAGCTTGGACTACTCCTACGAGCAGTACTTC
>TRBJ2-3|-|TRBV5-1|TRBD2
CASSYHSGGATDTQYF
TGCGCCAGCAGCTACCATAGCGGGGGGGCAACAGATACGCAGTATTTT
>TRBJ2-7|-|TRBV25-1|TRBD1
CASSDWDRGEEQYF
TGTGCCAGCAGTGATTGGGACAGGGGGGAGGAGCAGTACTTC
>TRBJ1-2|-|TRBV25-1|-
CASSGSFYGYTF
TGTGCCAGCAGTGGCAGTTTCTATGGCTACACCTTC
>TRBJ1-2|-|TRBV7-9|TRBD1
CASNQGANYGYTF
TGTGCCAGCAACCAGGGGGCTAACTATGGCTACACCTTC
>TRBJ2-5|-|TRBV4-1|-
CASSVDQEETQYF
TGCGCCAGCAGCGTTGACCAGGAAGAGACCCAGTACTTC
>TRBJ1-5|-|TRBV12-1|-
CASSLPTGPNQPQHF
TGTGCCAGCAGCTTGCCGACAGGGCCTAATCAGCCCCAGCATTTT
>TRBJ1-2|-|TRBV27|-
CASSLSLSHLDRANYGYTF
TGTGCCAGCAGTTTATCTCTATCCCATCTCGACAGAGCTAACTATGGCTACACCTTC
>TRBJ1-1|-|TRBV12-5|-
CASGLVLSREGMNTEAFF
TGTGCTAGTGGTTTGGTACTGTCCAGGGAAGGAATGAACACTGAAGCTTTCTTT
>TRBJ1-4|-|TRBV28|TRBD1
CASSFPTGVDEKLFF
TGTGCCAGCAGTTTCCCGACAGGGGTTGATGAAAAACTGTTTTTT
>TRBJ2-2|-|TRBV19|TRBD1
CASSINRGDTGELFF
TGTGCCAGTAGTATAAACAGGGGGGATACCGGGGAGCTGTTTTTT
>TRBJ1-5|-|TRBV6-5|-
CASSSSTGSNQPQHF
-
>TRBJ2-3|-|TRBV5-4|TRBD2
CASSLASGVRDTQYF
TGTGCCAGCAGCTTGGCTAGCGGGGTGAGGGATACGCAGTATTTT
>TRBJ1-2|-|TRBV24-1|TRBD1
CATSEAGTAYGYTF
TGTGCCACCAGTGAAGCCGGGACAGCCTATGGCTACACCTTC
>TRBJ2-1|-|TRBV10-2|TRBD2
CASSEPRGTSDNEQFF
TGCGCCAGCAGTGAGCCGAGGGGGACTAGCGACAATGAGCAGTTCTTC
>TRBJ1-2|-|TRBV15|-
CATSRGDSSEGGYTF
TGTGCCACCAGCAGAGGAGACAGTTCGGAAGGTGGCTACACCTTC
>TRBJ2-5|-|TRBV18|TRBD2
CASSGTSGTRQETQYF
TGTGCCAGCTCGGGGACTAGCGGGACCCGCCAAGAGACCCAGTACTTC
>TRBJ1-1|-|TRBV18|TRBD1
CASSPGQGPLNTEAFF
TGTGCCAGCTCACCGGGACAGGGGCCTTTAAACACTGAAGCTTTCTTT
>TRBJ2-1|few|TRBV12-5|-
CASGTGYSYNEQFF
TGTGCTAGTGGGACAGGCTATTCCTACAATGAGCAGTTCTTC
>TRBJ1-2|-|TRBV28|-
CASNRDPSNYGYTF
TGTGCCAGCAACAGGGATCCCTCTAACTATGGCTACACCTTC
>TRBJ2-3|-|TRBV4-2|-
CASSRYSASTDTQYF
TGTGCCAGCAGCCGATACAGTGCGAGCACAGATACGCAGTATTTT
>TRBJ1-6|-|TRBV19|TRBD1
CASTTQGAVNSPLHF
TGTGCCAGTACTACCCAGGGGGCGGTAAATTCACCCCTCCACTTT
>TRBJ2-7|-|TRBV5-4|TRBD1
CASSLGQGAFEQYF
TGTGCCAGCAGCTTGGGCCAGGGGGCGTTCGAGCAGTACTTC
>TRBJ2-5|once|TRBV27|TRBD2
CASSQIIAGGPGPETQYF
TGTGCCAGCAGCCAGATAATAGCGGGGGGGCCTGGTCCAGAGACCCAGTACTTC
>TRBJ1-2|-|TRBV5-1|-
CASSRDKDYGYTF
TGCGCCAGCAGTAGGGACAAAGACTATGGCTACACCTTC
>TRBJ1-1|-|TRBV2|-
CASTAVPPTGYKTEAFF
TGTGCCAGCACCGCAGTTCCACCGACAGGATATAAGACTGAAGCTTTCTTT
>TRBJ2-1|-|TRBV11-2|-
CASSLDPDSYNEQFF
TGTGCCAGCAGCTTAGATCCGGACAGCTACAATGAGCAGTTCTTC
>TRBJ2-3|-|TRBV9|TRBD2
CASSGTSGGPSTDTQYF
TGTGCCAGCAGTGGGACTAGCGGGGGGCCCAGCACAGATACGCAGTATTTT
>TRBJ2-7|-|TRBV7-2|-
CASSFGPSVYEQYF
TGTGCCAGCAGCTTTGGCCCTAGTGTATACGAGCAGTACTTC
>TRBJ2-5|-|TRBV10-3|-
CAIKEGNQETQYF
TGTGCCATCAAAGAGGGCAATCAAGAGACCCAGTACTTC
>TRBJ1-1|-|TRBV11-2|TRBD1
CATGTENTEAFF
TGTGCCACAGGGACAGAGAACACTGAAGCTTTCTTT
>TRBJ2-7|-|TRBV28|-
CASRTATSSEQYF
TGTGCCAGCAGAACAGCGACTAGTTCCGAGCAGTACTTC
>TRBJ2-6|-|TRBV19|-
CASSSGDSGANVLTF
TGTGCCAGTAGTTCAGGGGACTCTGGGGCCAACGTCCTGACTTTC
>TRBJ1-2|-|TRBV18|-
CASSATGETNYGYTF
TGTGCCAGCTCAGCCACAGGAGAGACTAACTATGGCTACACCTTC
>TRBJ1-1|-|TRBV5-4|-
CASSLYAGNTEAFF
TGTGCCAGCAGCTTGTATGCAGGGAACACTGAAGCTTTCTTT
>TRBJ2-2|-|TRBV12-5|TRBD1
CASGDRGIGELFF
TGTGCTAGTGGAGACAGGGGTATCGGGGAGCTGTTTTTT
>TRBJ1-2|-|TRBV27|-
CASGNRAVGGYTF
TGTGCCAGCGGCAACAGGGCCGTCGGTGGCTACACCTTC
>TRBJ1-1|few|TRBV7-9|-
CASSLVAAEAFF
TGTGCCAGCAGCTTAGTAGCAGCTGAAGCTTTCTTT
>TRBJ1-1|-|TRBV5-5|-
CTGTRSTEAFF
TGTACAGGGACGCGGAGCACTGAAGCTTTCTTT
>TRBJ1-1|-|TRBV30|-
CAWSIRRERAFF
TGTGCCTGGAGTATCCGGAGGGAACGAGCTTTCTTT